These T cell receptor beta chains were read from a single sample in a study of sequential checkpoint blockade in melanoma. Assay: immunoSEQ multiplex PCR; the TCRdb copy retains only in-frame clones and omits some. The sample comprises 9,000 to 10,000 clones, 59% of which are singletons, and around 43% rests with the top ten. The sample consisted of CD8+ T cells sorted from blood (inferred from file names), taken from a patient given nivolumab and ipilimumab in sequence. Every receptor here comes from a human donor with melanoma. Each CDR3 is given with its conserved first and last residue. The D gene is left open where the match is weak. Size values are once, few and many counts, or a class for expanded clones, and some rows have none.

V	J	size	length	D	CDR3	DNA
TRBV5-6	TRBJ1-3	NA	14	TRBD1	CASSPGQARNTIYF	TGTGCCAGCAGCCCCGGACAGGCGCGAAACACCATATATTTT
TRBV19	TRBJ1-1	few	12	NA	CASIQGNTEAFF	TGTGCCAGTATACAGGGGAACACTGAAGCTTTCTTT
TRBV6-6	TRBJ2-7	few	15	TRBD1	CASSYPGQVRYEQYF	TGTGCCAGCAGTTACCCGGGACAGGTCCGCTACGAGCAGTACTTC
TRBV5-4	TRBJ2-7	NA	13	NA	CASSLDSGYEQYF	TGTGCCAGCAGCTTGGACTCGGGCTACGAGCAGTACTTC
TRBV6-5	TRBJ2-7	NA	15	NA	CASSYTLGPGYEQYF	TGTGCCAGCAGTTACACCTTGGGTCCGGGCTACGAGCAGTACTTC
TRBV4-3	TRBJ2-7	NA	14	NA	CASSQVRGGYEQYF	TGCGCCAGCAGCCAAGTGCGGGGCGGCTACGAGCAGTACTTC
TRBV7-2	TRBJ1-2	few	15	NA	CASSPYLGGASGYTF	TGTGCCAGCAGCCCCTATCTGGGGGGAGCGTCTGGCTACACCTTC
TRBV4-3	TRBJ2-7	NA	16	TRBD1	CASSQDWDRSSYEQYF	TGCGCCAGCAGCCAAGATTGGGACAGGTCATCCTACGAGCAGTACTTC
TRBV7-2	TRBJ1-2	NA	14	TRBD1	CASSLAGGADGYTF	TGTGCCAGCAGCTTAGCAGGGGGCGCGGATGGCTACACCTTC
TRBV7-6	TRBJ2-2	few	14	NA	CASSLASYTGELFF	TGTGCCAGCAGCTTAGCGTCCTACACCGGGGAGCTGTTTTTT
TRBV9	TRBJ1-2	NA	14	NA	CASSEADTFYGYTF	TGTGCCAGCAGCGAGGCGGACACCTTCTATGGCTACACCTTC
TRBV29-1	TRBJ1-2	once	14	TRBD1	CSVVGQGAVYGYTF	TGCAGCGTTGTAGGACAGGGGGCCGTCTATGGCTACACCTTC
TRBV2	TRBJ2-3	NA	17	TRBD1	CASSEPWTGGYTDTQYF	TGTGCCAGCAGTGAACCTTGGACAGGGGGCTACACAGATACGCAGTATTTT
TRBV7-9	TRBJ2-1	few	15	TRBD2	CASSFLAGAYNEQFF	TGTGCCAGCAGCTTTTTGGCGGGGGCCTACAATGAGCAGTTCTTC
TRBV4-3	TRBJ2-7	NA	16	NA	CASSQEVTGRGYEQYF	TGCGCCAGCAGCCAAGAAGTAACAGGGCGAGGGTACGAGCAGTACTTC
TRBV10-3	TRBJ2-1	NA	15	TRBD1	CAISELGQLIDEQFF	TGTGCCATCAGTGAGTTGGGACAGCTGATCGATGAGCAGTTCTTC
TRBV6-1	TRBJ2-1	NA	18	TRBD2	CASSEMGGFGTTYNEQFF	TGTGCCAGCAGTGAAATGGGGGGTTTCGGGACTACCTACAATGAGCAGTTCTTC
TRBV11-2	TRBJ2-6	NA	15	NA	CASSSQYSGANVLTF	TGTGCCAGCAGCTCACAATACTCTGGGGCCAACGTCCTGACTTTC
TRBV7-9	TRBJ2-5	NA	12	TRBD1	CATRDSQETQYF	TGTGCCACCAGGGACAGCCAAGAGACCCAGTACTTC
TRBV7-3	TRBJ2-7	once	15	NA	CASSLGAGQYHEQYF	TGTGCCAGCAGCCTAGGCGCGGGACAGTACCACGAGCAGTACTTC
TRBV4-2	TRBJ2-3	NA	15	NA	CASSQDLDSTDTQYF	TGTGCCAGCAGCCAAGATCTAGATAGCACAGATACGCAGTATTTT
TRBV5-1	TRBJ2-5	once	15	TRBD2	CASSLGAGGRETQYF	TGCGCCAGCAGCTTAGGAGCGGGGGGAAGGGAGACCCAGTACTTC
TRBV19	TRBJ1-5	NA	16	TRBD1	CASTPAVGQGAQPQHF	TGTGCCAGTACCCCGGCCGTGGGACAGGGTGCTCAGCCCCAGCATTTT
TRBV9	TRBJ1-2	NA	14	TRBD1	CASSAQGESYGYTF	TGTGCCAGCAGCGCACAGGGGGAAAGCTATGGCTACACCTTC
TRBV2	TRBJ2-7	NA	10	NA	CAQGGEEQYF	TGTGCTCAAGGCGGGGAGGAGCAGTACTTC
TRBV27	TRBJ2-3	few	16	NA	CASRTYLGAMTDTQYF	TGTGCCAGCAGAACTTATTTGGGGGCCATGACAGATACGCAGTATTTT
TRBV9	TRBJ2-7	NA	14	TRBD1	CASSVAAGGWEQYF	TGTGCCAGCAGCGTAGCGGCAGGGGGATGGGAGCAGTACTTC
TRBV28	TRBJ2-1	NA	13	TRBD2	CASSFGTRGEQFF	TGTGCCAGCAGTTTTGGGACTAGAGGGGAGCAGTTCTTC
TRBV7-9	TRBJ2-1	NA	14	NA	CASRRGLTRNEQFF	TGTGCCAGCAGGCGGGGGCTTACTCGCAATGAGCAGTTCTTC
TRBV4-1	TRBJ2-1	NA	15	NA	CASSQEPGLYNEQFF	TGCGCCAGCAGCCAAGAACCAGGGTTGTACAATGAGCAGTTCTTC
TRBV5-1	TRBJ2-7	NA	13	NA	CASSQGLAYEQYF	TGCGCCAGCAGCCAGGGACTCGCCTACGAGCAGTACTTC
TRBV28	TRBJ1-2	NA	13	NA	CASSLYGSYGYTF	TGTGCCAGCAGTTTATACGGTTCCTATGGCTACACCTTC
TRBV4-3	TRBJ1-5	NA	17	NA	CASSHPTGDLSNQPQHF	TGCGCCAGCAGCCACCCAACAGGAGACCTTAGCAATCAGCCCCAGCATTTT
TRBV7-3	TRBJ2-5	few	12	NA	CASSPSGSAQYF	TGTGCCAGCAGCCCCTCGGGTTCGGCCCAGTACTTC
TRBV21-1	TRBJ2-4	NA	17	NA	CASSRGVATARKNIQYF	TGTGCCAGCAGTAGGGGCGTAGCTACAGCAAGAAAAAACATTCAGTACTTC
TRBV9	TRBJ2-1	NA	15	TRBD1	CASSPGTGSYNEQFF	TGTGCCAGCAGCCCCGGGACAGGCTCCTACAATGAGCAGTTCTTC
TRBV4-1	TRBJ2-1	NA	14	NA	CASSQVRAGNEQFF	TGCGCCAGCAGCCAAGTGAGGGCGGGGAATGAGCAGTTCTTC
TRBV19	TRBJ1-1	NA	17	TRBD1	CASSIRDRSSMNTEAFF	TGTGCCAGTAGTATAAGGGACAGATCTTCCATGAACACTGAAGCTTTCTTT
TRBV6-1	TRBJ1-2	NA	14	NA	CASKPATGNYGYTF	TGTGCCAGCAAACCGGCGACGGGAAACTATGGCTACACCTTC
TRBV6-5	TRBJ2-5	few	15	TRBD2	CASSTPSGGAETQYF	TGTGCCAGCAGTACGCCTAGCGGGGGGGCAGAGACCCAGTACTTC
TRBV6-6	TRBJ2-7	NA	12	NA	CASKGGSYEQYF	TGTGCCAGCAAAGGAGGGTCTTACGAGCAGTACTTC
TRBV2	TRBJ2-3	few	15	TRBD1	CASSDDDQGADTQYF	TGTGCCAGCAGCGACGATGACCAGGGGGCGGATACGCAGTATTTT
TRBV5-5	TRBJ2-7	NA	13	NA	CASSLATGNEQYF	TGTGCCAGCAGCTTGGCCACCGGGAACGAGCAGTACTTC
TRBV9	TRBJ1-1	NA	12	NA	CASSPQGTEAFF	TGTGCCAGCAGCCCCCAGGGAACTGAAGCTTTCTTT
TRBV6-1	TRBJ1-1	NA	15	NA	CASGPNAGFKAEAFF	TGTGCCAGCGGTCCCAACGCGGGGTTTAAGGCTGAAGCTTTCTTT
TRBV19	TRBJ1-2	few	15	TRBD1	CASSLGTGGPYGYTF	TGTGCCAGTAGTCTAGGGACAGGAGGCCCGTATGGCTACACCTTC